This record covers a single T cell receptor beta chain. This clone came up once. Its antigen target is currently unknown. No base quality information exists; no much larger clone differs at one position. This sample is drawn from a study of blood T cell repertoires in COVID-19 (dated by TCRdb to the early 2020s). For the study in its entirety: Samples from collaborators originated in the United States, Italy and Spain and spanned both the acute and convalescent phases of COVID-19. The repertoires were released in a freely available public database meant as a resource for research on the immune response to SARS-CoV-2. Deeply sampled blood TCRbeta repertoires from subjects exposed to, actively infected with, or recovered from COVID-19 were included in the dataset. The samples were drawn from two sources: the first 160 participants of the ongoing ImmuneRACE study, and some 1,300 subjects contributed by 6 global collaborators. Where available, HLA class I and class II types were obtained from metadata supplied by the sample provider rather than from assay-based typing. Nearly every sample came with metadata listing a de-identified subject ID, COVID-19 status, age in years and sex. The prospective study material was composed of cDNA or gDNA derived from T cells, B-cell-depleted T cells, or PBMCs.

Trimming removed 11 bases from V and 3 bases from J; the gene matches leave 8 bases unexplained. CDR3 length: 14 amino acids, cysteine to phenylalanine. CDR3 DNA only is kept here, 42 bases in frame from base 1. CDR1 WSHSY and CDR2 SAAADI are derived from the germline V gene. Beyond this particular receptor, the publication reports: The quantity of clinical and demographic metadata differed by source and by participant and was supplied without curation.

TCRbeta CDR3 regions were amplified from genomic DNA using the immunoSEQ Assay, a bias-controlled multiplex PCR. Under the source paper's analysis protocol: The number of nucleated cells in each sample was estimated by amplification of reference gene primers within the assay. Sequence reads were collapsed and filtered to measure the absolute abundance of every unique TCRbeta CDR3 rearrangement. For each sample, productive Simpson clonality was calculated as the square root of Simpson's diversity index over productive rearrangements. TCRdb retrieved this table from immuneACCESS and kept in-frame rearrangements only. Not all clones are present; in checked studies, unresolved V genes account for under half, and no reason is known for the remainder. V and J calls and clone size are as listed in that table; D and trimming were resolved from the DNA. The sample table holds about 460,000 clones, of which roughly nine tenths were seen once. Of the sample, more than 7.5% is held by the ten largest clones.

Enrolling through a virtual design, the prospective study's participants ranged in age from roughly 18 to 89 years and lived across more than 20 United States geographic areas. To assign participants to cohorts, the prospective study relied on clinical history that participants themselves reported in a screening survey and a study questionnaire. Recovered participants in ImmuneRACE Cohort 3 were defined as having two consecutive negative NP/OP PCR tests, clearance from a healthcare professional, or resolution of symptoms. Each participant in the prospective study had whole blood, serum and a nasopharyngeal or oropharyngeal swab collected by mobile phlebotomists. Over a roughly two-month period, participants in the prospective study had the option of providing additional blood draws and questionnaires. Blood samples from the prospective study were shipped frozen or at room temperature prior to DNA extraction.

The chain is assembled from TRBV10-2 and TRBJ2-3; 10 bases in the middle match TRBD2. The clonotype was recovered from a woman aged 55-69 years who had recovered from COVID-19. The sequenced material came from PBMCs or T cells enriched from blood (not recorded which). The CDR3 reads as follows: CAAKSGGATDTQYF. The nucleotide sequence is TGCGCCGCAAAGAGCGGGGGGGCGACAGATACGCAGTATTTT.